Below, 30 T cell receptor beta chains from the same sample are listed, as sequenced in a study of OX40 agonist ivuxolimab in advanced cancers. Assay used: immunoSEQ multiplex PCR; TCRdb lists only in-frame clones, some missing. The table has about 19,000 clones, less than 90% seen once. The source was CD4+ or CD8+ T cells sorted from blood, collected in a trial of the OX40 agonist ivuxolimab. All receptors derive from an adult with an advanced solid tumor such as melanoma, head and neck, liver or kidney cancer.

The chain employs TRBV7-9 and TRBJ2-3; the D gene is possibly TRBD2 (6 bases). The CDR3 has 14 amino acids. Germline assignment: CDR1 SEHNR and CDR2 FQNEAQ (reference sequence). Between the trimmed V and J ends, which lost 5 bases and 2 bases, there was a span of 11 bases. The CDR3 region has the DNA TGTGCCAGCAGCACCCTAGCGACCACAGATACGCAGTATTTT. Translating gives CASSTLATTDTQYF.

This clone was seen more than once but under ten times. The chain uses TRBV9 and TRBJ1-1; 8 bases are shared with TRBD1. The CDR3 sequence is 13 residues long. Germline assignment: CDR1 SGDLS and CDR2 YYNGEE. V trimming: 5 bases; J trimming: 5 bases; junction bases outside the gene matches: 5. CDR3 nucleotides: TGTGCCAGCAGTGGACAGGGAAGGACTGAAGCTTTCTTT. Protein: CASSGQGRTEAFF.

V is TRBV7-9 and J is TRBJ2-1; 8 bases map to TRBD1. CDR1 SEHNR and CDR2 FQNEAQ come from the germline V gene (reference sequence). The CDR3 extends over 15 amino acids. Unmatched junction bases numbered 10, after V lost 5 bases and J lost 7 bases. The CDR3 region is CASSQDRGWWNEQFF. CDR3 sequence (DNA): TGTGCCAGCAGCCAAGACAGGGGTTGGTGGAATGAGCAGTTCTTC.

This clone was seen only once. The rearrangement joins TRBV28 to TRBJ1-1; TRBD1 matches 7 bases. J was trimmed by 3 bases and V by 2 bases; bases with no gene match: 3. Germline assignment: CDR1 MDHEN and CDR2 SYDVKM. This CDR3 contains 14 residues. The CDR3: CASSLPRGYTEAFF. Written as DNA, the CDR3 is TGTGCCAGCAGTTTACCCAGGGGGTACACTGAAGCTTTCTTT.

V is TRBV27 and J is TRBJ2-7; tentative D call: TRBD1 (6 bases). The ends were cut back, 5 bases at V and 4 bases at J, with 12 bases in the middle. The CDR3 runs 13 residues. Per germline, CDR1 MNHEY and CDR2 SMNVEV (reference sequence). CDR3 protein: CASSLQGGYEQYF. CDR3 DNA: TGTGCCAGCAGTCTCCAAGGGGGATACGAGCAGTACTTC.

The chain is built from TRBV6-5 and TRBJ2-7; 9 bases are shared with TRBD1. The CDR3 loop spans 14 amino acids. The germline gives CDR1 MNHEY, CDR2 SVGAGI. The DNA of the CDR3 is TGTGCAACAGCAAGAGGGACAGGGAGGCACGAGCAGTACTTC. This gives the protein CATARGTGRHEQYF.

This clone came up a few times. The chain is built from TRBV4-2 and TRBJ2-3; D perhaps matches TRBD2 (6 bases). The V and J ends lost 0 bases and 1 base respectively, with 11 bases between them. CDR1 and CDR2 from the germline V gene are LGHNA and YNFKEQ. This CDR3 has 16 amino acids. As DNA, the CDR3 is TGTGCCAGCAGCCAAGATCGGGCTAGCGGCACAGATACGCAGTATTTT. Translating gives CASSQDRASGTDTQYF.

This chain joins TRBV6-5 and TRBJ1-1, with TRBD1 as a possible D gene (6 bases). The CDR3 runs to 14 residues. Trimming took 7 bases from V and 3 from J, leaving 15 bases between them. Per the germline V gene, CDR1 is MNHEY and CDR2 is SVGAGI. CDR3 nucleotide sequence: TGTGCCAGCATCTACAGGGAGGAGGACACTGAAGCTTTCTTT. It specifies CASIYREEDTEAFF.

This sequence joins TRBV7-8 and TRBJ2-3, with 9 bases matching TRBD2. The germline V gene has CDR1 SGHVS and CDR2 FQNEAQ. This CDR3 contains 17 residues. V shed 5 bases, J shed 0 bases, and the junction held 9 bases outside the gene matches. CDR3 nucleotides: TGTGCCAGCAGCCCCCGACTAGCGGTTAGTAGCACAGATACGCAGTATTTT. This encodes CASSPRLAVSSTDTQYF.

The chain uses TRBV7-9 and TRBJ2-5, with a possible D match to TRBD1 (6 bases). Germline-derived CDR1 and CDR2 are SEHNR and FQNEAQ (reference sequence). This CDR3 has 14 amino acids. The V end was cut by 5 bases, the J end by 5 bases, with 15 bases between. CDR3 in DNA: TGTGCCAGCAGCCCAGAACAGGGTTGGGAGACCCAGTACTTC. This sequence encodes CASSPEQGWETQYF.

The chain links TRBV4-1 to TRBJ2-7, with D hard to call. In germline, CDR1 is MGHRA, CDR2 YSYEKL. This CDR3 comprises 16 residues. Trimming left V 0 bases short and J 0 bases short, with 12 bases between. CDR3 sequence (DNA): TGCGCCAGCAGCCAAGATAGGGCATTATACTCCTACGAGCAGTACTTC. Translation: CASSQDRALYSYEQYF.

This clone was observed a handful of times. The V call is TRBV20-1, the J call TRBJ1-5; D is unclear. The ends were cut back, 3 bases at V and 5 bases at J, with 5 bases in the middle. Germline CDR1 is DFQATT and CDR2 is SNEGSKA (reference sequence). This CDR3 comprises 11 residues. For the CDR3, the DNA is TGCAGTGCTAGGGGTGATCAGCCCCAGCATTTT. It is translated as CSARGDQPQHF.

The chain is built from TRBV19 and TRBJ1-5; D not resolved. The V and J ends lost 1 base and 3 bases respectively, with 10 bases between them. The CDR3 extends over 15 amino acids. Germline values: CDR1 LNHDA, CDR2 SQIVND (reference sequence). CDR3 region: CASSIGGNLNQPQHF. In nucleotides, the CDR3 is TGTGCCAGTAGTATAGGAGGGAACCTCAATCAGCCCCAGCATTTT.

CDR3 DNA: TGTGCCAGCAGCCCTATCACGGGAGACACTGAAGCTTTCTTT. Its protein is CASSPITGDTEAFF. This chain connects TRBV7-9 to TRBJ1-1; no clear D gene. V shed 5 bases and J shed 3 bases, with 13 bases lying between them. From germline, CDR1 is SEHNR and CDR2 FQNEAQ (reference sequence). CDR3 length: 14 amino acids.

In this sample, this clone turned up a few times. This chain joins TRBV9 and TRBJ2-7; 11 nucleotides line up with TRBD2. This CDR3 has 15 residues. Germline V gene sequence: CDR1 SGDLS, CDR2 YYNGEE. The J segment lost 2 bases and the V segment lost 3 bases, leaving 4 bases of the junction unmatched. The CDR3 loop reads CASSGSGRDAYEQYF. CDR3 in DNA: TGTGCCAGCAGCGGTAGCGGGAGGGATGCCTACGAGCAGTACTTC.

This clone was seen just once. J is TRBJ2-5 and V is TRBV7-3; 8 nucleotides agree with TRBD1. Per germline, CDR1 SGHTA and CDR2 FQGTGA. Unmatched junction bases numbered 7, after V lost 4 bases and J lost 3 bases. The CDR3 loop spans 15 amino acids. The CDR3 nucleotides read TGTGCCAGCAGCTGGGCAGGGGGCGAGAAAGAGACCCAGTACTTC. Its translation is CASSWAGGEKETQYF.

Remarks on this clone: Other DNA sequences in this sample translate to the same CDR3. The CDR3 spells CASSLGNEQFF. CDR3 nucleotides: TGTGCCAGCAGTTTAGGCAATGAGCAGTTCTTC. V usage is TRBV27 and J usage is TRBJ2-1; D remains ambiguous. Trimming stripped 2 bases from V and 6 bases from J, with 2 bases between. The germline V gene has CDR1 MNHEY and CDR2 SMNVEV (reference sequence). The CDR3 sequence is 11 residues long.

The chain is built from TRBV19 and TRBJ1-2; unclear D gene. Trimming stripped 5 bases from V and 2 bases from J, with 12 bases between. From germline, CDR1 is LNHDA and CDR2 SQIVND (reference sequence). The CDR3 is 14 residues long. In DNA form, the CDR3 reads TGTGCCAGTAGTCCACGTCTGGGAAACTATGGCTACACCTTC. This gives the protein CASSPRLGNYGYTF.

The chain combines TRBV10-3 with TRBJ2-2; 7 bases line up with TRBD2. The CDR3 is 13 residues long. V gave up 11 bases and J gave up 0 bases; unmatched junction bases: 3. CDR1 is ENHRY and CDR2 is SYGVKD in the germline V gene. CDR3: CALGGTNTGELFF. CDR3 in DNA: TGTGCCCTCGGGGGGACGAACACCGGGGAGCTGTTTTTT.

The chain recombines TRBV2 with TRBJ2-7; no firm D call. V dropped 8 bases and J dropped 6 bases, with 14 bases sitting between them. Germline V lookup: CDR1 SNHLY, CDR2 FYNNEI. CDR3 length: 12 residues. The CDR3 region is CASGTLRLEQYF. DNA for the CDR3: TGTGCCAGCGGTACCCTCCGGCTCGAGCAGTACTTC.

The chain employs TRBV11-3 and TRBJ2-7; D is tentatively TRBD1 or TRBD2 (5 bases each). Germline V gives CDR1 SGHNT, CDR2 YENEEA. The CDR3 spans 15 residues. Trimming shortened V by 5 bases and J by 5 bases, and 19 bases separated the two germline ends. The CDR3 nucleotides are TGTGCCAGCAGCCCTGGGACCGCCTCAGTGGACGAGCAGTACTTC. It specifies CASSPGTASVDEQYF.

This chain links TRBV7-9 with TRBJ2-5; the D gene is possibly TRBD2 (5 bases). Looked up from germline, CDR1 is SEHNR and CDR2 is FQNEAQ (reference sequence). Trimming stripped 2 bases from V and 1 base from J, with 8 bases between. CDR3 size: 14 residues. The CDR3 DNA reads TGTGCCAGCAGCTTATTGGACTCCCAAGAGACCCAGTACTTC. Translation gives CASSLLDSQETQYF. The full variable domain, completed using reference TRBV7-9 and TRBJ2-5, is DTGVSQNPRHKITKRGQNVTFRCDPISEHNRLYWYRQTLGQGPEFLTYFQNEAQLEKSRLLSDRFSAERPKGSFSTLEIQRTEQGDSAMYLCASSLLDSQETQYFGPGTRLLVL.

This CDR3 reads CSVGGGYEQYF. The CDR3 nucleotides read TGCAGCGTCGGCGGGGGCTACGAGCAGTACTTC. The rearrangement joins TRBV29-1 to TRBJ2-7, with TRBD2 matching over 7 bases. Germline CDR1 is SQVTM and CDR2 is ANQGSEA. The CDR3 is 11 amino acids. Germline trimming cut 6 bases from V and 3 bases from J; bases unmatched to any gene: 2.

CDR3 region: CASSLVTGGGAFF. Here the CDR3 DNA reads TGTGCCAGCAGCTTAGTTACCGGTGGCGGGGCTTTCTTT. The chain combines TRBV11-2 with TRBJ1-1; D uncertain. Germline assignment: CDR1 SGHAT and CDR2 FQNNGV. The CDR3 has 13 residues. Trimming stripped 1 base from V and 11 bases from J, with 14 bases between.

The chain couples TRBV6-4 to TRBJ2-7; the match to TRBD1 covers 11 bases. The CDR3 extends over 17 amino acids. Germline lookup yields CDR1 MRHNA and CDR2 SNTAGT. J lost 4 bases, V lost 6 bases, and 14 bases had no gene match. CDR3 bases: TGTGCCAGCAGCCGGGACAGGGGGATGATTTTTGGTTACGAGCAGTACTTC. This sequence encodes CASSRDRGMIFGYEQYF.

V and J are TRBV7-9 and TRBJ1-5; TRBD1 matches 8 bases. Germline V gene sequence: CDR1 SEHNR, CDR2 FQNEAQ (reference sequence). The CDR3 is 14 amino acids. The trim removed 5 bases at V and 2 bases at J, leaving 2 bases unmatched. CDR3 DNA sequence: TGTGCCAGCAGCACGGGACAGGGCAATCAGCCCCAGCATTTT. Its translation is CASSTGQGNQPQHF.

J is TRBJ2-3 and V is TRBV9; possible D gene TRBD2, 6 bases. The CDR3 runs 16 residues. V dropped 1 base and J dropped 2 bases, with 14 bases sitting between them. Germline lookup yields CDR1 SGDLS and CDR2 YYNGEE. The CDR3 nucleotides are TGTGCCAGCAGCGTATCCCAGGCGGGGCACACAGATACGCAGTATTTT. This sequence encodes CASSVSQAGHTDTQYF.

The V call is TRBV28, the J call TRBJ2-1; the D gene is possibly TRBD1 (6 bases). With 5 bases removed from V and 4 bases from J, the gap between germline ends came to 9 bases. The CDR3 is 13 amino acids. Per germline, CDR1 MDHEN and CDR2 SYDVKM. The CDR3 is CASSPRGYNEQFF. DNA for the CDR3: TGTGCCAGCAGTCCGAGGGGGTACAATGAGCAGTTCTTC.

The chain carries TRBV29-1 and TRBJ1-1; no definite D call. CDR1 SQVTM and CDR2 ANQGSEA come from the germline V gene. The CDR3 sequence is 11 residues long. V lost 1 base, J lost 9 bases, and 9 bases lay in between. This CDR3 is CSVEALGKAFF. The DNA for the CDR3 is TGCAGCGTTGAAGCTTTGGGAAAAGCTTTCTTT.

Sample share makes this clone medium-sized. The rearrangement uses TRBV4-3 and TRBJ2-6; the D gene is possibly TRBD2 (7 bases). Trimming removed 0 bases from V and 4 bases from J, with 10 bases in between. This CDR3 has 16 amino acids. Per germline, CDR1 LGHNA and CDR2 YSLEER. CDR3 coding DNA: TGCGCCAGCAGCCAAGATGCGGGGGCCGGGGCCAACGTCCTGACTTTC. It yields the protein CASSQDAGAGANVLTF.